The 13 T cell receptor beta chains reported below all come from one sample, sequenced in a study of blood T cells in healthy people across ages. With a J-beta primer mix and a sample-barcoded 5' primer, a second PCR ran 7 to 11 cycles. TCRdb independently ran MiXCR on the 5' RACE reads; one entry per CDR3 protein. The sample lists roughly 720,000 distinct CDR3 sequences; roughly 53% were seen once. The sequenced sample was blood. Receptor source: a man older than 75 in good health.

This rearrangement joins TRBV5-1 to TRBJ1-2, with 9 bases matching TRBD1. Losses at the gene ends were 0 bases for V and 4 bases for J; bases not matched to a gene: 7. The CDR3 is 16 amino acids. Germline V gene lookup returns CDR1 SGHRS and CDR2 YFSETQ. The CDR3 sequence: CASSLGQGGPLYGYTF. The CDR3 DNA sequence: TGCGCCAGCAGCTTGGGACAGGGGGGACCACTCTATGGCTACACCTTC.

For this clonotype: Since the CDR3 does not end with the conserved phenylalanine or tryptophan, this likely comes from a read error. V and J are TRBV20-1 and TRBJ2-3; 14 bases are a match to TRBD2. CDR1 is DFQATT, CDR2 SNEGSKA, per germline (reference sequence). V dropped 5 bases and J dropped 2; count of bases not matched to a gene: 3. This CDR3 spans 15 amino acids. This CDR3 reads CSAPGLAGVTDTQYY. The DNA for the CDR3 is TGCAGTGCTCCGGGACTAGCGGGAGTCACAGATACGCAGTATTAT.

The gene calls are TRBV2 and TRBJ1-6; 7 positions agree with TRBD1. V lost 3 bases to trimming and J lost 10 bases; unmatched junction nucleotides: 6. CDR3 length: 14 residues. Germline V lookup: CDR1 SNHLY, CDR2 FYNNEI. In DNA, the CDR3 is TGTGCCAGCAGTGAGGGGACAGTTAGCTCACCCCTCCACTTT. Translated, it gives CASSEGTVSSPLHF.

This sequence joins TRBV10-2 and TRBJ2-1; 9 nucleotides agree with TRBD2. Gene TRBJ2-7 matches the end of the DNA better, so the J call may be wrong. The germline CDR1 and CDR2 sequences are WSHSY and SAAADI. The CDR3 loop spans 14 amino acids. The CDR3 DNA reads TGCGCCAGCAGTAGACTAGCGGCGTACAATGAGCAGTACTTC. Protein: CASSRLAAYNEQYF.

The V and J genes are TRBV18 and TRBJ2-3; 7 positions match TRBD1. Per the germline V gene, CDR1 is KGHSH and CDR2 is LQKENI. CDR3 length equals 15 residues. V shed 1 base, J shed 2 bases, and the junction held 3 bases outside the gene matches. CDR3 sequence: CASSPLTGATDTQYF. The CDR3 DNA follows: TGTGCCAGCTCACCACTTACAGGGGCCACAGATACGCAGTATTTT.

This clonotype has a handful of counts. The chain couples TRBV20-1 to TRBJ2-3; TRBD2 agrees at 15 bases. CDR3 length: 16 amino acids. V lost 6 bases, J lost 0 bases, and 4 bases stayed unmatched. The germline gives CDR1 DFQATT, CDR2 SNEGSKA (reference sequence). CDR3 region: CSATGLAGGSTDTQYF. The CDR3 DNA follows: TGCAGTGCCACCGGACTAGCGGGAGGGAGCACAGATACGCAGTATTTT.

This chain connects TRBV6-1 to TRBJ2-5; D is uncertain. The CDR3 runs 13 residues. CDR1 and CDR2 (germline): MNHNS, SASEGT. The V end lost 2 bases, the J end lost 11 bases, and 15 bases lay between the germline ends. Written as DNA, the CDR3 is TGTGCCAGCAGTGAACGTGCGAGTGGTGAGCAGTACTTC. Translated, it gives CASSERASGEQYF.

The V call is TRBV11-1, the J call TRBJ2-5; a weak D match, TRBD2 (7 bases). CDR1 is SGHAT, CDR2 FQDESV, per germline (reference sequence). Trimming removed 2 bases from V and 1 base from J, with 17 bases in between. CDR3 length equals 17 residues. CDR3 nucleotide sequence: TGTGCCAGCAGCTTATTGGTCGGGGGGACATTCCAAGAGACCCAGTACTTC. Protein sequence: CASSLLVGGTFQETQYF.

This clonotype has just a few counts. V is TRBV7-2 and J is TRBJ2-3, with a possible D match to TRBD2 (6 bases). Germline CDR1 is SGHTA and CDR2 is FQGNSA. CDR3 length equals 15 residues. V lost 7 bases and J lost 2, with 16 bases in between. DNA for the CDR3: TGTGCCAGCAAGGCCGGAGGGGTTACCACAGATACGCAGTATTTT. Amino acids: CASKAGGVTTDTQYF. Combining the CDR3 with reference TRBV7-2 and TRBJ2-3 gives the whole variable domain GAGVSQSPSNKVTEKGKDVELRCDPISGHTALYWYRQSLGQGLEFLIYFQGNSAPDKSGLPSDRFSAERTGGSVSTLTIQRTQQEDSAVYLCASKAGGVTTDTQYFGPGTRLTVL.

This clonotype was seen once. CDR3 nucleotide sequence: TGTGCCAGCAGCCCCGGCGGATCTGGGGCCTACAATGAGCAGTTCTTC. This codes for CASSPGGSGAYNEQFF. This chain joins TRBV11-3 and TRBJ2-1, with D unresolved. Trimming shortened V by 5 bases and J by 2 bases, and 16 bases separated the two germline ends. The germline gives CDR1 SGHNT, CDR2 YENEEA. CDR3 length: 16 amino acids.

This clonotype has a handful of counts. This chain joins TRBV5-1 and TRBJ2-1, with 8 bases matching TRBD1. Unmatched junction bases numbered 9, after V lost 0 bases and J lost 7 bases. Germline assignment: CDR1 SGHRS and CDR2 YFSETQ. This CDR3 has 16 residues. The CDR3: CASSLGGTGEWNEQFF. The CDR3 coding sequence is TGCGCCAGCAGCTTGGGCGGGACAGGTGAATGGAATGAGCAGTTCTTC.

This clonotype was seen a handful of times. The rearrangement links TRBV7-9 to TRBJ2-6, with D possibly TRBD1 on 6 matching bases. The V gene lost 5 bases and the J gene lost 3 bases, with 8 bases spanning the gap. Germline CDR1 and CDR2: SEHNR and FQNEAQ (reference sequence). This CDR3 has 14 amino acids. In DNA, the CDR3 is TGTGCCAGCAGCCGACAGGATGGGGCCAACGTCCTGACTTTC. This encodes CASSRQDGANVLTF.

This clonotype was detected only a few times. The V and J genes are TRBV6-1 and TRBJ2-3, with D maybe TRBD2 (5 bases). This CDR3 is 16 amino acids long. The germline V gene has CDR1 MNHNS and CDR2 SASEGT. V dropped 2 bases and J dropped 3 bases, with 15 bases sitting between them. The CDR3 DNA follows: TGTGCCAGCAGTGAATGGCGGTCCCTAGCAACAGATACGCAGTATTTT. It yields the protein CASSEWRSLATDTQYF.